This entry features one TCR beta chain sequence. Here immunoSEQ multiplex PCR was the method, and the copy in TCRdb shows in-frame clones only, minus some. The sample has about 60,000 clones, about 87% seen once. This entry is derived from a study of OX40 agonist ivuxolimab in advanced cancers. V was pared by 4 bases and J by 6 bases, with 7 bases of the junction left unmatched. CDR3 length: 16 residues. Germline V CDR1 and CDR2: MNHNY, SVGAGI (reference sequence). The source material was CD4+ or CD8+ T cells sorted from blood, sampled in a trial of the OX40 agonist ivuxolimab. This clonotype originated in an adult with an advanced solid tumor such as melanoma, head and neck, liver or kidney cancer. The chain couples TRBV6-6 to TRBJ2-2; 11 positions match TRBD1. The CDR3 DNA reads as TGTGCCAGCAGTTCACAATTGGACAGGGGGCCCGGGGAGCTGTTTTTT. It yields the protein CASSSQLDRGPGELFF.